Below are 23 T cell receptor beta chains sequenced from a single sample in a study of CD8+ T cells in alopecia areata. cDNA prepared by RNA extraction and subsequent reverse transcription served as the template for sequencing. Produced via immunoSEQ multiplex PCR; TCRdb's table is partial and in-frame only. This sample has 95,000 to 120,000 clones; approximately 60% occur once, and the top ten carry around 20%. Sequenced input: CD8+ T cells sorted from blood. Source of these receptors: a human donor in good health.

Comments on this clone: Other DNA sequences in the sample encode the same CDR3. The V gene is TRBV6-4, the J gene TRBJ2-2; perhaps TRBD1 as D (5 bases). Germline assignment: CDR1 MRHNA and CDR2 SNTAGT. CDR3 size: 13 residues. Trimming removed 3 bases from V and 5 bases from J, with 7 bases in between. Here the CDR3 DNA reads TGTGCCAGCAGTGATAGGGGAACCGGGGAGCTGTTTTTT. Protein: CASSDRGTGELFF.

V is TRBV29-1 and J is TRBJ1-2; D ambiguous. Trimming pared 7 bases from V and 4 bases from J, leaving 19 bases between. The CDR3 has 14 residues. Germline V gene sequence: CDR1 SQVTM, CDR2 ANQGSEA. The CDR3 region is CSAIPPGSPYGYTF. CDR3 bases: TGCAGCGCGATACCTCCGGGATCGCCCTATGGCTACACCTTC.

The genes are TRBV7-9 and TRBJ2-3; D remains unclear. V was trimmed by 0 bases and J by 5 bases, leaving 12 bases between them. The CDR3 has 15 amino acids. CDR1 and CDR2 from the germline V gene are SEHNR and FQNEAQ (reference sequence). As DNA, the CDR3 is TGTGCCAGCAGCTTAGCGCCAGGTTCGGGAGATACGCAGTATTTT. Protein: CASSLAPGSGDTQYF.

The chain is built from TRBV29-1 and TRBJ2-1; 10 positions match TRBD1. The ends lost 3 bases at V and 9 bases at J; junction bases unmatched: 8. From germline, CDR1 is SQVTM and CDR2 ANQGSEA. CDR3 length: 14 amino acids. DNA of the CDR3: TGCAGCGTTGAGGACAGGGGGTCTTCAGGTGAGCAGTTCTTC. Translating gives CSVEDRGSSGEQFF.

The chain links TRBV25-1 to TRBJ1-1; D gene ambiguous. CDR3 size: 14 residues. Germline-derived CDR1 and CDR2 are MGHDK and SYGVNS. V was shortened by 2 bases and J by 5 bases, with 12 bases between the two germline ends. CDR3 sequence (DNA): TGTGCCAGCAGTGAACTGGGGTTATGGACTGAAGCTTTCTTT. This translates into CASSELGLWTEAFF. The variable domain in full, with the rest retrieved from reference TRBV25-1 and TRBJ1-1, is EADIYQTPRYLVIGTGKKITLECSQTMGHDKMYWYQQDPGMELHLIHYSYGVNSTEKGDLSSESTVSRIRTEHFPLTLESARPSHTSQYLCASSELGLWTEAFFGQGTRLTVV.

The rearrangement joins TRBV2 to TRBJ2-5, with D unresolved. The CDR3 loop spans 15 amino acids. The V end lost 6 bases, the J end lost 3 bases, and 17 bases lay between the germline ends. The germline gives CDR1 SNHLY, CDR2 FYNNEI. The CDR3: CASRLDPAYKETQYF. The CDR3 coding sequence is TGTGCCAGCAGGCTTGATCCGGCCTACAAAGAGACCCAGTACTTC.

The V gene is TRBV7-6, the J gene TRBJ1-5; TRBD1 might be the D (5 bases). The CDR3 runs 16 residues. Per the germline V gene, CDR1 is SGHVS and CDR2 is FNYEAQ. V dropped 1 base and J dropped 5 bases, with 15 bases sitting between them. The CDR3 loop is CASSLGQGGWDQPQHF. CDR3 DNA sequence: TGTGCCAGCAGCTTAGGGCAGGGAGGTTGGGATCAGCCCCAGCATTTT.

The V and J genes are TRBV7-9 and TRBJ2-2; TRBD1 is a possible D gene (5 bases). Germline CDR1 reads SEHNR; CDR2 reads FQNEAQ (reference sequence). Deletions cut 2 bases from V and 5 bases from J, with 15 bases between. The CDR3 sequence is 16 residues long. CDR3 loop: CASSLSKDRETGELFF. The CDR3 nucleotides read TGTGCCAGCAGCTTAAGTAAAGACAGAGAAACCGGGGAGCTGTTTTTT.

V gene TRBV7-9 combines with J gene TRBJ1-4; 7 bases are shared with TRBD1. This CDR3 comprises 15 residues. The J segment lost 10 bases and the V segment lost 5 bases, leaving 13 bases of the junction unmatched. CDR1 and CDR2 from the germline V gene are SEHNR and FQNEAQ (reference sequence). The CDR3 DNA is TGTGCCAGCAGCGCCCCGGGACAGATATTAGGAAAACTGTTTTTT. Translating gives CASSAPGQILGKLFF.

The chain carries TRBV13 and TRBJ1-1, with D perhaps TRBD1 (5 bases). V shed 5 bases and J shed 1 base, with 8 bases lying between them. The germline V gene has CDR1 PRHDT and CDR2 FYEKMQ (reference sequence). The CDR3 runs to 13 residues. In DNA, the CDR3 is TGTGCCAGCAGCACCGGGGGGAACACTGAAGCTTTCTTT. Protein product: CASSTGGNTEAFF. Drawing the rest from reference TRBV13 and TRBJ1-1, the complete variable domain is AAGVIQSPRHLIKEKRETATLKCYPIPRHDTVYWYQQGPGQDPQFLISFYEKMQSDKGSIPDRFSAQQFSDYHSELNMSSLELGDSALYFCASSTGGNTEAFFGQGTRLTVV.

V and J are TRBV29-1 and TRBJ1-4; D is undetermined. V dropped 7 bases and J dropped 0 bases, with 9 bases sitting between them. This CDR3 is 13 amino acids long. Germline lookup yields CDR1 SQVTM and CDR2 ANQGSEA. Here the CDR3 reads CSAYSATNEKLFF. Here the CDR3 DNA reads TGCAGCGCCTACAGCGCAACTAATGAAAAACTGTTTTTT.

The chain employs TRBV5-6 and TRBJ2-3, with TRBD1 matching 8 bases. V shed 0 bases, J shed 7 bases, and the junction held 4 bases outside the gene matches. CDR1 is SGHDT, CDR2 YYEEEE, per germline. The CDR3 is made up of 14 amino acids. CDR3 sequence reads: CASSLGTGIHTQYF. The CDR3 nucleotides are TGTGCCAGCAGCTTGGGGACAGGGATCCATACGCAGTATTTT.

This sequence joins TRBV12-5 and TRBJ1-2, with a tentative D call TRBD1 (6 bases). This CDR3 contains 18 residues. CDR1 and CDR2 from the germline V gene are LGHNT and FRNRAP. Trimming removed 3 bases at V and 6 bases at J, with 26 bases between. The CDR3 protein is CASGFRTGPNPGANGYTF. In DNA form, the CDR3 reads TGTGCTAGTGGTTTCCGTACGGGCCCGAATCCGGGGGCGAATGGCTACACCTTC.

The chain carries TRBV4-1 and TRBJ2-7; 11 bases fit TRBD1. V shed 3 bases and J 2 bases; nucleotides not matched to a gene: 3. The CDR3 has 15 amino acids. Germline V gives CDR1 MGHRA, CDR2 YSYEKL. CDR3 residues: CASSHGTGGTYEQYF. The CDR3 nucleotides are TGCGCCAGCAGCCACGGGACAGGGGGTACCTACGAGCAGTACTTC.

The V and J genes are TRBV6-5 and TRBJ2-3, with D uncertain. This CDR3 region has 13 residues. Trimming cost V 4 bases and J 3 bases, with 8 bases left between them. Per the germline V gene, CDR1 is MNHEY and CDR2 is SVGAGI. This chain's CDR3 is CASSSRLTDTQYF. DNA for the CDR3: TGTGCCAGCAGTTCCCGACTGACAGATACGCAGTATTTT.

J is TRBJ2-7 and V is TRBV14; D unresolved. CDR3 length equals 12 residues. Per germline, CDR1 SGHDN and CDR2 FVKESK. V was clipped by 1 base and J by 3 bases, with 4 bases between them. The CDR3 DNA follows: TGTGCCAGCAGCCAAGTCCTCTACGAGCAGTACTTC. As protein: CASSQVLYEQYF.

V is TRBV28 and J is TRBJ2-1; D is undetermined. Germline V lookup: CDR1 MDHEN, CDR2 SYDVKM. The CDR3 is made up of 12 amino acids. The V and J ends lost 5 bases and 10 bases respectively, with 12 bases between them. CDR3: CASSPQRREQFF. In nucleotides, the CDR3 is TGTGCCAGCAGTCCTCAGCGCAGGGAGCAGTTCTTC.

This chain links TRBV4-1 with TRBJ1-4; 7 positions match TRBD1. Trimming cost V 4 bases and J 3 bases; bases outside gene matches: 8. Germline assignment: CDR1 MGHRA and CDR2 YSYEKL. This CDR3 has 16 residues. The CDR3 spells CASSPLKGAANEKLFF. The DNA of the CDR3 is TGCGCCAGCAGCCCACTAAAGGGGGCAGCTAATGAAAAACTGTTTTTT.

The gene calls are TRBV13 and TRBJ2-5, with unresolved D. Germline V CDR1 and CDR2: PRHDT, FYEKMQ (reference sequence). The germline V and J ends were trimmed by 5 bases and 2 bases, with 12 bases remaining between them. The CDR3 sequence is 14 residues long. CDR3: CASSPRTIQETQYF. CDR3 in DNA: TGTGCCAGCAGCCCGCGGACGATTCAAGAGACCCAGTACTTC.

This rearrangement joins TRBV5-4 to TRBJ1-6; 7 positions agree with TRBD1. Germline V gives CDR1 SGHNT, CDR2 YYREEE (reference sequence). CDR3 length equals 12 residues. V gave up 1 base and J gave up 11 bases; unmatched junction bases: 0. CDR3: CASSLQGAPLHF. For the CDR3, the DNA is TGTGCCAGCAGCTTGCAGGGGGCACCCCTCCACTTT.

The chain links TRBV5-4 to TRBJ1-1; a possible D gene is TRBD1 (5 bases). The CDR3 has 14 amino acids. Germline loops: CDR1 SGHNT, CDR2 YYREEE (reference sequence). The ends were cut back, 4 bases at V and 4 bases at J, with 14 bases in the middle. This CDR3 reads CASSLGTSGTEAFF. Written as DNA, the CDR3 is TGTGCCAGCAGCCTCGGGACCTCTGGCACTGAAGCTTTCTTT.

The chain recombines TRBV5-1 with TRBJ2-6; 8 positions agree with TRBD1. V was pared by 3 bases and J by 2 bases, with 7 bases of the junction left unmatched. CDR3 length: 17 amino acids. CDR1 and CDR2 (germline): SGHRS, YFSETQ. In DNA form, the CDR3 reads TGCGCCAGCAGCTCACAGGGGGTTTACACTGGGGCCAACGTCCTGACTTTC. Its protein product is CASSSQGVYTGANVLTF.

This chain uses TRBV6-5 with TRBJ2-7, with D maybe TRBD1 (5 bases). V lost 2 bases and J lost 1, with 9 bases in between. The germline CDR1 and CDR2 sequences are MNHEY and SVGAGI. The CDR3 has 14 amino acids. CDR3 DNA sequence: TGTGCCAGCAGTTACCGACAGAGTTCCTACGAGCAGTACTTC. Amino acids: CASSYRQSSYEQYF.